The 9 T cell receptor beta chains below all came from one sample that was sequenced in a study of blood T cell repertoires in COVID-19. Clones were read by immunoSEQ multiplex PCR, and TCRdb kept only the in-frame ones, dropping some. The sample has some 150,000 clones, 65% to 90% seen once. What was sequenced was peripheral blood. All receptors come from a man in his sixties or seventies with acute or convalescent COVID-19.

This clone appeared once. The chain has TRBV27 and TRBJ2-7; 7 nucleotides agree with TRBD2. The CDR3 has 16 amino acids. V lost 2 bases, J lost 0 bases, and 7 bases stayed unmatched. From germline, CDR1 is MNHEY and CDR2 SMNVEV (reference sequence). The CDR3 protein is CASSLMGGMSSYEQYF. CDR3 bases: TGTGCCAGCAGTTTAATGGGGGGGATGAGCTCCTACGAGCAGTACTTC.

This clone has just one count. The V and J genes are TRBV5-1 and TRBJ2-3; D is unclear. The CDR3 is made up of 15 amino acids. The germline V and J ends were trimmed by 0 bases and 2 bases, with 10 bases remaining between them. Germline loops: CDR1 SGHRS, CDR2 YFSETQ. The CDR3 loop is CASSLGGAITDTQYF. As DNA, the CDR3 is TGCGCCAGCAGCTTGGGTGGTGCTATCACAGATACGCAGTATTTT.

A note on this clone: A much larger clone differs by one base, so this may be a read error. Other DNA sequences of this sample code for an identical CDR3. The V gene is TRBV3-1 (or the pseudogene TRBV3-2), the J gene TRBJ1-2; D perhaps matches TRBD1 (6 bases). CDR3 length: 15 amino acids. Germline lookup yields CDR1 LGHDT and CDR2 YNNKEL (reference sequence). CDR3 loop: CASSPVWTANYGYTF. In nucleotides, the CDR3 is TGTGCTAGCAGCCCAGTCTGGACAGCTAACTATGGCTACACCTTC.

V usage is TRBV6-1 and J usage is TRBJ1-5; 7 positions match TRBD1. The CDR3 spans 18 residues. Per the germline V gene, CDR1 is MNHNS and CDR2 is SASEGT. J was trimmed by 0 bases and V by 2 bases; bases with no gene match: 10. CDR3 nucleotide sequence: TGTGCCAGCAGTGAAATGGCGGACAGGTACTATAGCAATCAGCCCCAGCATTTT. Translation gives CASSEMADRYYSNQPQHF.

This chain uses TRBV9 with TRBJ1-5; D call uncertain. Germline lookup yields CDR1 SGDLS and CDR2 YYNGEE. The V end was cut by 0 bases, the J end by 0 bases, with 7 bases between. This CDR3 is built from 15 residues. CDR3 region: CASSVARSSNQPQHF. The CDR3, as DNA: TGTGCCAGCAGCGTAGCCAGGTCTAGCAATCAGCCCCAGCATTTT.

This chain links TRBV29-1 with TRBJ1-4; 9 bases are shared with TRBD1. The J segment lost 7 bases and the V segment lost 6 bases, leaving 9 bases of the junction unmatched. This CDR3 is 14 amino acids long. Germline V gives CDR1 SQVTM, CDR2 ANQGSEA. This CDR3 is CSVEWTGVREKLFF. The CDR3 DNA sequence: TGCAGCGTCGAATGGACAGGGGTACGTGAAAAACTGTTTTTT.

The table lists this clone with a few counts. V is TRBV4-1 and J is TRBJ2-2; 8 positions agree with TRBD1. This CDR3 region has 16 residues. The V gene's germline CDR1 is MGHRA and CDR2 YSYEKL. J lost 3 bases, V lost 3 bases, and 6 bases had no gene match. CDR3 in amino acids: CASSHGDRGYTGELFF. In nucleotides, the CDR3 is TGCGCCAGCAGCCACGGAGACAGGGGCTACACCGGGGAGCTGTTTTTT.

This sequence joins TRBV19 and TRBJ2-1; unclear D gene. The CDR3 extends over 13 amino acids. V was clipped by 3 bases and J by 7 bases, with 10 bases between them. The V gene's germline CDR1 is LNHDA and CDR2 SQIVND (reference sequence). CDR3 bases: TGTGCCAGTAGTATTTCTAGTCTTAATGAGCAGTTCTTC. This encodes CASSISSLNEQFF.

J is TRBJ2-7 and V is TRBV6-5; 15 nucleotides align to TRBD2. V lost 7 bases to trimming and J lost 5 bases; unmatched junction nucleotides: 6. From germline, CDR1 is MNHEY and CDR2 SVGAGI. This CDR3 has 15 amino acids. The CDR3, as DNA: TGTGCCAGCAATCCCGGGACTAGCGGGAGGAACGAGCAGTACTTC. This gives the protein CASNPGTSGRNEQYF.